Below are 5 T cell receptor beta chains sequenced from a single sample in a study of regulatory T cells in long-lasting Graves disease. Sequencing libraries for TCR beta were prepared with iRepertoire HTBI primers and Arm-PCR of CDR3 regions. TCRdb fed the multiplex PCR reads into MiXCR, producing one record per CDR3 protein. The top ten hold around 13% of the sample, which has 550,000 to 600,000 distinct CDR3 sequences, approximately 16% seen once. This sample's time point: newly diagnosed GD, antithyroid drugs for less than 3 months. The TCR library was made from RNA that had been extracted from PBMCs in TRIzol. Separately, the same data were catalogued under a study of T cells in Graves' hyperthyroidism and ophthalmopathy.

The sample here was peripheral blood mononuclear cells (PBMCs), taken at new diagnosis, from a patient treated with antithyroid drugs. These receptors were obtained from a man aged 18 to 30 with Graves disease.

This clonotype was picked up a small number of times. J is TRBJ1-1 and V is TRBV6-2 or TRBV6-3; no clear D gene. The CDR3 loop spans 14 amino acids. With 2 bases removed from V and 2 bases from J, the gap between germline ends came to 9 bases. Looked up from germline, CDR1 is MNHEY and CDR2 is SVGEGT. CDR3 loop: CASSYLTSNTEAFF. CDR3 DNA sequence: TGTGCCAGCAGTTACCTTACAAGCAACACTGAAGCTTTCTTT.

This clonotype occurred a few times. The rearrangement links TRBV9 to TRBJ2-7, with 12 nucleotides matching TRBD2. Trimming removed 3 bases from V and 2 bases from J; junction bases left unmatched: 3. The CDR3 is 15 amino acids. CDR1 SGDLS and CDR2 YYNGEE come from the germline V gene. CDR3 in amino acids: CASSAGLAGTYEQYF. For the CDR3, the DNA is TGTGCCAGCAGCGCGGGACTAGCGGGTACCTACGAGCAGTACTTC.

The rearrangement uses TRBV12-3 or TRBV12-4 and TRBJ1-1; possibly TRBD1 for D (5 bases). This CDR3 has 15 residues. Trimming stripped 6 bases from V and 1 base from J, with 15 bases between. CDR3 residues: CASSTSRQTNTEAFF. In DNA, the CDR3 is TGTGCCAGCAGCACTTCCCGACAGACGAACACTGAAGCTTTCTTT.

J is TRBJ2-7 and V is TRBV20-1; 11 positions agree with TRBD2. The V gene end was trimmed by 4 bases and the J gene end by 4 bases; junction bases not matched to a gene: 12. In germline, CDR1 is DFQATT, CDR2 SNEGSKA (reference sequence). The CDR3 covers 16 residues. The CDR3 region has the DNA TGCAGTGCTAAAGACCGTACTAGCGGGAGTTTATACGAGCAGTACTTC. It specifies CSAKDRTSGSLYEQYF.

This clonotype was detected ten times or more. The gene calls are TRBV2 and TRBJ1-2; possibly TRBD1 for D (6 bases). The CDR3 loop spans 18 amino acids. V lost 4 bases and J lost 3, with 24 bases in between. The V gene's germline CDR1 is SNHLY and CDR2 FYNNEI. DNA of the CDR3: TGTGCCAGCAGTGGGGACAACCGCCTGCCCGTTCGGGACTATGGCTACACCTTC. This translates into CASSGDNRLPVRDYGYTF.